This T cell receptor beta chain was retrieved from a study of cytomegalovirus exposure and HLA in healthy donors. The PCR had 60 Vbeta and 13 Jbeta primers. Sequencing was performed with immunoSEQ multiplex PCR; in TCRdb, only in-frame clones are kept and a portion is missing. Of tens of thousands of clones listed, roughly 75% are singletons. Unmatched junction bases numbered 11, after V lost 9 bases and J lost 3 bases. This CDR3 spans 14 amino acids. Germline values: CDR1 SEHNR, CDR2 FQNEAQ (reference sequence). This chain links TRBV7-9 with TRBJ2-7, with 7 bases aligning to TRBD2. The origin of this receptor is a man in his forties or fifties in good health and CMV-seronegative. Sequencing was done on a sample of PBMCs. DNA for the CDR3: TGTGCCAGTTCTGAACAGCGGGGCCACTACGAGCAGTACTTC. Its protein is CASSEQRGHYEQYF.